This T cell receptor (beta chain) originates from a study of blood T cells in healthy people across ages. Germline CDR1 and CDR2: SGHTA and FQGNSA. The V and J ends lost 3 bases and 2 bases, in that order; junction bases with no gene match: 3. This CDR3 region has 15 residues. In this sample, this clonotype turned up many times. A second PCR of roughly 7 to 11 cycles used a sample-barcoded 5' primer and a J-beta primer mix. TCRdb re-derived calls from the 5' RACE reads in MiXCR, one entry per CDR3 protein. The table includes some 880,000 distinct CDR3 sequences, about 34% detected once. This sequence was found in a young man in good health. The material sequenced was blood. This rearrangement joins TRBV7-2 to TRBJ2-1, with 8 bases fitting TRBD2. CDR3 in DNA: TGTGCCAGCAGCTTTAGCGGGGTGGCCTACAATGAGCAGTTCTTC. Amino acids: CASSFSGVAYNEQFF.